The clone carrying this TCR beta chain appeared once. Clones were sequenced by immunoSEQ multiplex PCR, and TCRdb holds only the in-frame ones, with some missing. The sample carries about 180,000 clones, 70% to 90% recorded once. This CDR3 is 15 amino acids long. Trimming left V 4 bases short and J 3 bases short, with 15 bases between. Germline V lookup: CDR1 SGHDT, CDR2 YYEEEE. This record comes from a study of blood T cell repertoires in COVID-19. The sequence came from a human donor with active or convalescent COVID-19. The donor label of this sample is uncertain. The chain has TRBV5-6 and TRBJ2-3, with D possibly being TRBD1 (5 bases). Source material: peripheral blood. The CDR3 DNA reads as TGTGCCAGCAGCGTTAGGGGCCTCGTTACAGATACGCAGTATTTT. Translating gives CASSVRGLVTDTQYF.